One and the same sample provided the 14 T cell receptor beta chains below, sequenced in a study of blood T cell repertoires in COVID-19. TCRdb keeps only in-frame clones here, not all; method: immunoSEQ multiplex PCR. The sample has about 98,000 clones; about nine tenths are singletons. The material sequenced was peripheral blood. These receptors all come from a man in his fifties or sixties with acute or convalescent COVID-19.

This chain uses TRBV3-1 (or the pseudogene TRBV3-2) with TRBJ1-6; a weak D match, TRBD1 (6 bases). CDR1 and CDR2 from the germline V gene are LGHDT and YNNKEL (reference sequence). The CDR3 has 14 amino acids. V was pared by 4 bases and J by 10 bases, with 14 bases between. As DNA, the CDR3 is TGTGCCAGCAGCCCTTACAGGGAGACCTCACCCCTCCACTTT. Amino acid sequence: CASSPYRETSPLHF.

The rearrangement uses TRBV15 and TRBJ2-1; maybe TRBD2 (6 bases). V lost 0 bases and J 5 bases, leaving 14 bases between the germline ends. Looked up from germline, CDR1 is LNHNV and CDR2 is YYDKDF (reference sequence). The CDR3 is made up of 16 amino acids. This CDR3 reads CATSRDLKRTNNEQFF. Here the CDR3 DNA reads TGTGCCACCAGCAGAGATTTGAAGCGGACTAACAATGAGCAGTTCTTC.

The chain joins TRBV7-2 to TRBJ1-4; D is unclear. Trimming left V 5 bases short and J 0 bases short, with 7 bases between. Germline CDR1 and CDR2: SGHTA and FQGNSA. This CDR3 comprises 14 residues. DNA for the CDR3: TGTGCCAGCAGCCCCCGAGCAACTAATGAAAAACTGTTTTTT. Protein product: CASSPRATNEKLFF.

This rearrangement joins TRBV27 to TRBJ1-6, with D tentatively TRBD1 (6 bases). The CDR3 spans 12 residues. Germline V lookup: CDR1 MNHEY, CDR2 SMNVEV (reference sequence). V lost 5 bases to trimming and J lost 9 bases, with 8 bases between them. Written as DNA, the CDR3 is TGTGCCAGCAGTACCAGGGGTTCACCCCTCCACTTT. Protein sequence: CASSTRGSPLHF.

This clone was observed a single time. The chain links TRBV5-1 to TRBJ1-2, with a possible D match to TRBD1 (5 bases). The CDR3 has 13 residues. CDR1 SGHRS and CDR2 YFSETQ come from the germline V gene. Trimming took 0 bases from V and 3 from J, leaving 6 bases between them. The CDR3 loop reads CASSLVGDYGYTF. The CDR3 DNA is TGCGCCAGCAGCTTGGTAGGGGACTATGGCTACACCTTC. The full variable domain, completed using reference TRBV5-1 and TRBJ1-2, is KAGVTQTPRYLIKTRGQQVTLSCSPISGHRSVSWYQQTPGQGLQFLFEYFSETQRNKGNFPGRFSGRQFSNSRSEMNVSTLELGDSALYLCASSLVGDYGYTFGSGTRLTVV.

The chain combines TRBV10-2 with TRBJ1-2; a weak D match, TRBD1 (6 bases). CDR3 size: 13 residues. Germline V lookup: CDR1 WSHSY, CDR2 SAAADI. V lost 10 bases and J lost 0, with 12 bases in between. In nucleotides, the CDR3 is TGCGCCACCGGGGACACCCCTAACTATGGCTACACCTTC. Protein product: CATGDTPNYGYTF.

The chain joins TRBV18 to TRBJ2-2; D is unclear. The germline V gene has CDR1 KGHSH and CDR2 LQKENI. The CDR3 totals 14 residues. V dropped 6 bases and J dropped 0 bases, with 8 bases sitting between them. CDR3 in amino acids: CASSPTANTGELFF. In nucleotides, the CDR3 is TGTGCCAGCTCCCCTACTGCGAACACCGGGGAGCTGTTTTTT.

The chain combines TRBV19 with TRBJ1-1, with 7 bases aligning to TRBD1. The length of the CDR3 is 14 residues. V trimming: 4 bases; J trimming: 0 bases; junction bases outside the gene matches: 2. CDR1 and CDR2 (germline): LNHDA, SQIVND (reference sequence). The CDR3 protein is CASSTGTVNTEAFF. The CDR3 DNA sequence: TGTGCCAGTAGTACAGGGACAGTGAACACTGAAGCTTTCTTT.

V gene TRBV2 combines with J gene TRBJ1-1; TRBD1 agrees at 8 bases. Germline V gives CDR1 SNHLY, CDR2 FYNNEI. J was trimmed by 2 bases and V by 6 bases; bases with no gene match: 5. The CDR3 covers 14 residues. Written as DNA, the CDR3 is TGTGCCAGCAGCGCAGGGGGCCTCAACACTGAAGCTTTCTTT. Its translation: CASSAGGLNTEAFF.

The chain employs TRBV3-1 (or the pseudogene TRBV3-2) and TRBJ2-5; perhaps TRBD1 as D (6 bases). V dropped 1 base and J dropped 2 bases, with 14 bases sitting between them. Germline assignment: CDR1 LGHDT and CDR2 YNNKEL (reference sequence). This CDR3 has 16 amino acids. CDR3 nucleotide sequence: TGTGCCAGCAGCCAAGGTCAAAGGACAGAACAAGAGACCCAGTACTTC. This codes for CASSQGQRTEQETQYF.

This chain connects TRBV6-5 to TRBJ1-2, with D maybe TRBD1 (6 bases). The V end was cut by 6 bases, the J end by 4 bases, with 15 bases between. Germline assignment: CDR1 MNHEY and CDR2 SVGAGI. CDR3 length: 14 residues. The CDR3 sequence is CASRIQGGGYGYTF. The CDR3, as DNA: TGTGCCAGCAGGATACAGGGTGGCGGCTATGGCTACACCTTC.

V usage is TRBV15 and J usage is TRBJ2-3; 11 bases line up with TRBD2. V shed 3 bases and J 4 bases; nucleotides not matched to a gene: 9. CDR3 length: 17 amino acids. Germline V lookup: CDR1 LNHNV, CDR2 YYDKDF (reference sequence). The CDR3 DNA reads as TGTGCCACCAGCAGGGATCCGCTAGCGGGAGGCGCAGATACGCAGTATTTT. Its protein product is CATSRDPLAGGADTQYF.

This chain joins TRBV29-1 and TRBJ1-1, with 9 bases that match TRBD1. Germline-derived CDR1 and CDR2 are SQVTM and ANQGSEA. The CDR3 loop spans 14 amino acids. The J segment lost 5 bases and the V segment lost 5 bases, leaving 9 bases of the junction unmatched. The CDR3 coding sequence is TGCAGCGTTTTAAACACAGGGGGCGTAACTGAAGCTTTCTTT. Protein sequence: CSVLNTGGVTEAFF.

The chain uses TRBV13 and TRBJ1-5, with no clear D. With 0 bases removed from V and 4 bases from J, the gap between germline ends came to 10 bases. CDR1 is PRHDT, CDR2 FYEKMQ, per germline (reference sequence). This CDR3 region has 15 residues. The CDR3 loop reads CASSLGAGMNQPQHF. For the CDR3, the DNA is TGTGCCAGCAGCTTAGGGGCCGGGATGAATCAGCCCCAGCATTTT.